This TCR beta chain was recorded in a study of T cell responses to AZD1222 COVID-19 vaccine. Whole-study findings and limits: Dominant CD4 TCR responses targeted spike regions 160-218 and 743-854. The breadth and depth of Spike-specific TCRs increased once two AZD1222 doses had been given. Donors in the cohort were predominantly white British and more often female, and clonal diversity was possibly underestimated. Only five to seven individuals given AZD1222 were seropositive at baseline.

TCRdb keeps only in-frame clones here, not all; method: immunoSEQ multiplex PCR. This sample has around 100,000 clones, with roughly nine tenths found just once. The CDR3 spans 16 residues. Germline V CDR1 and CDR2: SGHRS, YFSETQ. Deletions cut 7 bases from V and 1 base from J, with 15 bases between. This clone has just one count. Its antigen is not identified. The sample here was peripheral blood, taken on day 0 of AZD1222 vaccination. The J gene is TRBJ2-6, the V gene TRBV5-1; no firm D call. The clonotype originates from an adult in good health. CDR3 DNA: TGCGCCAGCGACCTAGGGTTGGGATCTGGGGCCAACGTCCTGACTTTC. Translating it yields CASDLGLGSGANVLTF.